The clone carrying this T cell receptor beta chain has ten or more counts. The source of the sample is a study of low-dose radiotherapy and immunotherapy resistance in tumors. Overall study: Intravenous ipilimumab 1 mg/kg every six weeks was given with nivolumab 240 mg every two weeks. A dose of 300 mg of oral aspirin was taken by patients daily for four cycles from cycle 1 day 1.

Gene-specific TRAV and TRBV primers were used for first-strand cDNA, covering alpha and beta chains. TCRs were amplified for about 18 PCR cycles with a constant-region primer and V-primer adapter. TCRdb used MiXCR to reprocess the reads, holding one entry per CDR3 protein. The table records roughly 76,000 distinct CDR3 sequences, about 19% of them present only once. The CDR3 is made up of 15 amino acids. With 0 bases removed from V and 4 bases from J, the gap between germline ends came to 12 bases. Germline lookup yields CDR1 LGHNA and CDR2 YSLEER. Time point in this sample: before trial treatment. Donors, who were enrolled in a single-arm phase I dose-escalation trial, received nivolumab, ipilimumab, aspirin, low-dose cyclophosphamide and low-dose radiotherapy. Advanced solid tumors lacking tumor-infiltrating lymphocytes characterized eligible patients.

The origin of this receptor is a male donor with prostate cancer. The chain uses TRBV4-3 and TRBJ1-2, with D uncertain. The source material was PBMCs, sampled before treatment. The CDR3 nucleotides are TGCGCCAGCAGCCAAGACGGAGGGTTTCGCTATGGCTACACCTTC. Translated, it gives CASSQDGGFRYGYTF.